The clone carrying this T cell receptor (beta chain) occurred many times. The data belong to a study of early T cells in non-severe SARS-CoV-2 infection. Attached unique molecular identifiers marked individual cDNA molecules. TCRdb recomputed calls from the 5' RACE reads with MiXCR, one row per CDR3 protein. In the table there are some 40,000 distinct CDR3 sequences, over 3.5% of which are singletons. Germline CDR1 SGHTA, CDR2 FQGNSA. This CDR3 region has 17 residues. Trimming took 2 bases from V and 4 from J; bases not matched to a gene: 4. The specimen sequenced was whole blood. This TCR derives from an adult who was a healthcare worker with PCR-confirmed SARS-CoV-2 infection or an uninfected control (not recorded which). This sequence joins TRBV7-2 and TRBJ2-1, with 14 bases identical to TRBD2. The CDR3 bases are TGTGCCAGCAGCTTATTGACTAGCGGGGGGGCTTACAATGAGCAGTTCTTC. Amino acid sequence: CASSLLTSGGAYNEQFF.